This TCR beta chain was sequenced in a study of blood T cell repertoires in COVID-19. Seattle patients were enrolled while actively infected and followed longitudinally. The CDR3 runs to 12 residues. Germline loops: CDR1 SGHAT, CDR2 FQNNGV. V was trimmed by 6 bases and J by 8 bases, leaving 13 bases between them. Generated by immunoSEQ multiplex PCR, the TCRdb table keeps only in-frame clones and is missing some. This table holds roughly 68,000 clones, roughly 90% found once. Sequencing was done on a sample of peripheral blood. This TCR derives from a middle-aged man with COVID-19, enrolled during active disease. The chain is built from TRBV11-2 and TRBJ1-2; D unclear. CDR3 nucleotides: TGTGCCAGCAGTCGGGAGATCTCGGGCTACACCTTC. Translated: CASSREISGYTF.